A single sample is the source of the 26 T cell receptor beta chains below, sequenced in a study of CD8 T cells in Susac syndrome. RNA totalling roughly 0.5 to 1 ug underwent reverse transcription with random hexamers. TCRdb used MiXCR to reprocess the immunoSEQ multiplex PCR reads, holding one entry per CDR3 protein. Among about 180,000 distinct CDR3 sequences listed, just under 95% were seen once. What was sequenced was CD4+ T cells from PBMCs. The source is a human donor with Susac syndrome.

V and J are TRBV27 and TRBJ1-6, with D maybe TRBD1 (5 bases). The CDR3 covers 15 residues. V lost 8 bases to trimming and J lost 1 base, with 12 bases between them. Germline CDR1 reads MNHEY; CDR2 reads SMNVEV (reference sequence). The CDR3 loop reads CASRATGSYNSPLHF. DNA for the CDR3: TGTGCCAGCCGAGCAACAGGTTCCTATAATTCACCCCTCCACTTT.

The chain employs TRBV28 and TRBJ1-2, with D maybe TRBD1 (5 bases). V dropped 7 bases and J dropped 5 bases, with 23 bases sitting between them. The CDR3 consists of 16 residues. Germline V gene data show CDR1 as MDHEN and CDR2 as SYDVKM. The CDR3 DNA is TGTGCCAGCACTCCCGCAGGGTACCTCTCCCCGTATGGCTACACCTTC. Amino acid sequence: CASTPAGYLSPYGYTF.

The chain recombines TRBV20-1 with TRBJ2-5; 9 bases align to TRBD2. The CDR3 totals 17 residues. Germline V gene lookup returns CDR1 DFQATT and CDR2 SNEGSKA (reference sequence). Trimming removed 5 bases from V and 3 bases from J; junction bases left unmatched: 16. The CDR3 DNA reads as TGCAGTGCTCGAAGTGGGTTCGGAGCGGGGGGAAAAGAGACCCAGTACTTC. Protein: CSARSGFGAGGKETQYF.

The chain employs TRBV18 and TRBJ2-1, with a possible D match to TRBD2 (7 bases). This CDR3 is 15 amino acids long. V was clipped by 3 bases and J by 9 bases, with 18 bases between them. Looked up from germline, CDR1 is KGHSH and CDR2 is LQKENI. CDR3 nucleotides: TGTGCCAGCTCACCTCCGAGGGGGGGCCGCAGTGAGCAGTTCTTC. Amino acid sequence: CASSPPRGGRSEQFF.

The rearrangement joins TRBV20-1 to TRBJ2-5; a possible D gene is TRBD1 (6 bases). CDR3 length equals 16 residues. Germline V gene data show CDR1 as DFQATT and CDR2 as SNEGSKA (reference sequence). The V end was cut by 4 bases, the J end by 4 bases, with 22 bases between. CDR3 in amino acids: CSAINTQGSPGETQYF. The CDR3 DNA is TGCAGTGCTATCAATACCCAGGGGTCCCCCGGAGAGACCCAGTACTTC.

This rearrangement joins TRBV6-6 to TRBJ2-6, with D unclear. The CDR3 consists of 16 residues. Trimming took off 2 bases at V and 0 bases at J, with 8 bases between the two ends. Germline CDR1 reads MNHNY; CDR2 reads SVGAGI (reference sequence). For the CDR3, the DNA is TGTGCCAGCAGTTACGCGTTTAGCTCTGGGGCCAACGTCCTGACTTTC. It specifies CASSYAFSSGANVLTF.

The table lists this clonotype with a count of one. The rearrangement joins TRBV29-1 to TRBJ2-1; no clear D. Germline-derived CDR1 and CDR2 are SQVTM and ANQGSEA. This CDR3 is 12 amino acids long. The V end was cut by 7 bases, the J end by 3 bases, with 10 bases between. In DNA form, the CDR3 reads TGCAGCGCCCCATGGGGCTACAATGAGCAGTTCTTC. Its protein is CSAPWGYNEQFF.

CDR3 in DNA: TGTGCCAGCAGTTCGCCCACGGGGGGATTAGGCTACACCTTC. This sequence encodes CASSSPTGGLGYTF. V gene TRBV27 combines with J gene TRBJ1-2; D might be TRBD1 (5 bases). CDR3 length: 14 amino acids. The V and J ends lost 4 bases and 8 bases respectively, with 17 bases between them. Germline values: CDR1 MNHEY, CDR2 SMNVEV (reference sequence).

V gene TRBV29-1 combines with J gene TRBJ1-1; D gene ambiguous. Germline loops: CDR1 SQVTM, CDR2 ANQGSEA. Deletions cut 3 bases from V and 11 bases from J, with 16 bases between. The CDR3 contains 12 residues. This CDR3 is CSVDRFDLAAFF. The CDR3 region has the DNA TGCAGCGTTGACAGGTTTGACTTAGCCGCTTTCTTT.

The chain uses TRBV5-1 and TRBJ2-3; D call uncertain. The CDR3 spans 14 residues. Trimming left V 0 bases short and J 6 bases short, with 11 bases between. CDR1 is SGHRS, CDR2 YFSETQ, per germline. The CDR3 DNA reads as TGCGCCAGCAGCTTGGAAAACTCACGGGATACGCAGTATTTT. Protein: CASSLENSRDTQYF.

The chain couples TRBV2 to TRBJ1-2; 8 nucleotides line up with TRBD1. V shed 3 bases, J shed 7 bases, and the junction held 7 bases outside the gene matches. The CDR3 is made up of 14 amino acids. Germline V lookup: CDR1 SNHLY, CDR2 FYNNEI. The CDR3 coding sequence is TGTGCCAGCAGTGAGACTGACAGGGGACGTGGCTACACCTTC. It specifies CASSETDRGRGYTF.

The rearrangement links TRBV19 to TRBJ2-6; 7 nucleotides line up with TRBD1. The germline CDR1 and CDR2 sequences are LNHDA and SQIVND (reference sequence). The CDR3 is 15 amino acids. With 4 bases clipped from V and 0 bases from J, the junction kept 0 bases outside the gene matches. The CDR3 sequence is CASSNRGSGANVLTF. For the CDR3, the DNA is TGTGCCAGTAGTAACAGGGGCTCTGGGGCCAACGTCCTGACTTTC. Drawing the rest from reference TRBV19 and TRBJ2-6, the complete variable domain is DGGITQSPKYLFRKEGQNVTLSCEQNLNHDAMYWYRQDPGQGLRLIYYSQIVNDFQKGDIAEGYSVSREKKESFPLTVTSAQKNPTAFYLCASSNRGSGANVLTFGAGSRLTVL.

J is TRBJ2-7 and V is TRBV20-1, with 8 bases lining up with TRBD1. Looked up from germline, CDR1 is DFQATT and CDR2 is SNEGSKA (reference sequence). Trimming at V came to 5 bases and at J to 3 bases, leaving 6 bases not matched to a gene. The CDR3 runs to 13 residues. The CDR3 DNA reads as TGCAGTGCTGGGCGGACAGGGCGCTACGAGCAGTACTTC. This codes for CSAGRTGRYEQYF.

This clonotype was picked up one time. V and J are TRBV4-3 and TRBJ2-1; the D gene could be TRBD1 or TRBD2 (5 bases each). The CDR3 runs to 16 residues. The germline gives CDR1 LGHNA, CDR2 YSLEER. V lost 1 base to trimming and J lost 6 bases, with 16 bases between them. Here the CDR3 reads CASSQGWDRATNEQFF. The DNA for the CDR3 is TGCGCCAGCAGCCAAGGTTGGGACCGAGCGACCAATGAGCAGTTCTTC.

CDR3 region: CASSYSRVANVLTF. The DNA for the CDR3 is TGTGCCAGCAGTTACTCGAGGGTAGCCAACGTCCTGACTTTC. V is TRBV6-2 or TRBV6-3 and J is TRBJ2-6; TRBD2 is a possible D gene (5 bases). V was cut by 0 bases and J by 7 bases, with 7 bases left in between. Per the germline V gene, CDR1 is MNHEY and CDR2 is SVGEGT. The CDR3 has 14 residues.

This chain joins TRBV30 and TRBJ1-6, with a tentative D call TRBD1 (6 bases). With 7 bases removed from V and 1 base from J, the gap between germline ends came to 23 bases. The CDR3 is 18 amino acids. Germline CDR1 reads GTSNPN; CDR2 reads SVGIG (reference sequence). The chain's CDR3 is CASPGDPTVGSYNSPLHF. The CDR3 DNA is TGTGCCTCGCCAGGGGACCCCACCGTCGGGTCCTATAATTCACCCCTCCACTTT.

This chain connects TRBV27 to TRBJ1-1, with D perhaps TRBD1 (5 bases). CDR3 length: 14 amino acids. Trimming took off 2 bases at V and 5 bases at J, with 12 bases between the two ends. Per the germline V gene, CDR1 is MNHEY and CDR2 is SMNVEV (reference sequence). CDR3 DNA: TGTGCCAGCAGTTTAGGGGGTTTAGGGACTGAAGCTTTCTTT. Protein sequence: CASSLGGLGTEAFF.

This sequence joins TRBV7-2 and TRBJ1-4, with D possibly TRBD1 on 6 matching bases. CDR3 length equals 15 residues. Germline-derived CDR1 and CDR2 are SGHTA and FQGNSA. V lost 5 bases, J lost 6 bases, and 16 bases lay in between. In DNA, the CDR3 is TGTGCCAGCAGCCAATACCCGGGGGCTGATGAAAAACTGTTTTTT. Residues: CASSQYPGADEKLFF.

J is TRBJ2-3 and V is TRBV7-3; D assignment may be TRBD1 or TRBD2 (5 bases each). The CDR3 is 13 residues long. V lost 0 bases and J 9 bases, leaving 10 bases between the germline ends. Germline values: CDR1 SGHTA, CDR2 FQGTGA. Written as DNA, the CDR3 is TGTGCCAGCAGCTTAACGGGTGGGACCACGCAGTATTTT. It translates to CASSLTGGTTQYF.

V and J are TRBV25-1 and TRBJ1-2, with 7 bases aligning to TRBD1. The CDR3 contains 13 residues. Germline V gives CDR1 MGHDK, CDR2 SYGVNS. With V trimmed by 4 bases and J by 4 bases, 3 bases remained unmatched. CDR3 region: CASSARDSYGYTF. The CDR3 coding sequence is TGTGCCAGCAGTGCGCGGGACAGCTATGGCTACACCTTC.

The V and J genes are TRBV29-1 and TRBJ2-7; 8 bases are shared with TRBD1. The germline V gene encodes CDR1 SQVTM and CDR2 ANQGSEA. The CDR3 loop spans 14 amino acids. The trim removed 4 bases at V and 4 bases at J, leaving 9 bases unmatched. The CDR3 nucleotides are TGCAGCGTTGTGGTACAGGGGGTAAGGTACGAGCAGTACTTC. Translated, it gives CSVVVQGVRYEQYF.

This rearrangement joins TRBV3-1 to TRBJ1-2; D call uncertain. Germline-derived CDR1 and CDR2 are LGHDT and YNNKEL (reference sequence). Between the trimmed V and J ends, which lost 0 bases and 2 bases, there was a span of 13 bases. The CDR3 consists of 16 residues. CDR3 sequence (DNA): TGTGCCAGCAGCCAAGAGGTATGGCAGGAAAACTATGGCTACACCTTC. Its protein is CASSQEVWQENYGYTF.

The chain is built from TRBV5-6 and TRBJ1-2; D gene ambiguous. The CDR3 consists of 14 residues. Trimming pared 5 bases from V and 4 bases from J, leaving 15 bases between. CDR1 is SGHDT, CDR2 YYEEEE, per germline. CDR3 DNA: TGTGCCAGCAGTGGATATAGCAGATTCTATGGCTACACCTTC. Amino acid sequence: CASSGYSRFYGYTF.

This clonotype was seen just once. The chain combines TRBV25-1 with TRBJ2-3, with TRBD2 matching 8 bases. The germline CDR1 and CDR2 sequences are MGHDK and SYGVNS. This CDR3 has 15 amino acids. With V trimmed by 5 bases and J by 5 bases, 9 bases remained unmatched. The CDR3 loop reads CASSNTGGAVDTQYF. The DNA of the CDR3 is TGTGCCAGCAGTAACACCGGGGGGGCAGTAGATACGCAGTATTTT. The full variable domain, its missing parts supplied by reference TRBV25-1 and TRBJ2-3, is EADIYQTPRYLVIGTGKKITLECSQTMGHDKMYWYQQDPGMELHLIHYSYGVNSTEKGDLSSESTVSRIRTEHFPLTLESARPSHTSQYLCASSNTGGAVDTQYFGPGTRLTVL.

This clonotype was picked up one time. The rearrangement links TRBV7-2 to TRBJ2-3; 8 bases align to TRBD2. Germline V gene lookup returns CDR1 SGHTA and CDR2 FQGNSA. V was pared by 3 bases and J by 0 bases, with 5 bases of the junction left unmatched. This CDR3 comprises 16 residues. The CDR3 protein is CASSFGRVFSTDTQYF. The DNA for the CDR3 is TGTGCCAGCAGCTTCGGGAGGGTATTTAGCACAGATACGCAGTATTTT.

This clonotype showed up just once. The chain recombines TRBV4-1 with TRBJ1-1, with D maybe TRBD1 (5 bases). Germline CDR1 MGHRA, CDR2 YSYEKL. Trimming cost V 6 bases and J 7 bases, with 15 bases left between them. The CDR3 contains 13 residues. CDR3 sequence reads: CASSSRQRSEAFF. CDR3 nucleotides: TGCGCCAGCAGTTCCAGACAGAGAAGTGAAGCTTTCTTT.